This T cell receptor (beta chain) was captured by sequencing in a study of cytomegalovirus exposure and HLA in healthy donors. Germline V gives CDR1 SNHLY, CDR2 FYNNEI. V shed 6 bases, J shed 1 base, and the junction held 4 bases outside the gene matches. This CDR3 comprises 15 residues. The PCR was carried out with 60 Vbeta primers and 13 Jbeta primers. Here immunoSEQ multiplex PCR was the method, and the copy in TCRdb shows in-frame clones only, minus some. The sample holds over 90,000 clones. The chain uses TRBV2 and TRBJ2-3, with TRBD2 identical over 10 bases. The sample taken for sequencing was PBMCs. This receptor was obtained from a man aged 35 to 55 in good health and CMV-seronegative. CDR3 in DNA: TGTGCCAGCAGACTCGGGACTAGCGGCACAGATACGCAGTATTTT. Protein: CASRLGTSGTDTQYF.